The 30 T cell receptor beta chains below were found in one sample sequenced in a study of blood T cell repertoires in COVID-19. Measured with immunoSEQ multiplex PCR; TCRdb has only the in-frame clones, and not every one. Here the sample spans 250,000 to 350,000 clones, around four fifths being singletons. The sequencing sample was made of peripheral blood. The source is a woman aged 45-65 years with active or convalescent COVID-19.

The V and J genes are TRBV5-1 and TRBJ1-2, with a weak D call TRBD1 (6 bases). The CDR3 has 15 amino acids. The V end was cut by 3 bases, the J end by 8 bases, with 20 bases between. Germline V CDR1 and CDR2: SGHRS, YFSETQ. CDR3 loop: CASSSGQLLRAGYTF. In DNA form, the CDR3 reads TGCGCCAGCAGCTCTGGACAGCTTCTACGAGCCGGCTACACCTTC.

This clone has just a few counts. The chain uses TRBV6-2 or TRBV6-3 and TRBJ2-7; the D gene is possibly TRBD2 (6 bases). CDR3 length: 13 residues. The germline V gene encodes CDR1 MNHEY and CDR2 SVGEGT. V lost 5 bases and J lost 4, with 12 bases in between. The CDR3 region is CASSGSGRYEQYF. The CDR3, as DNA: TGTGCCAGCAGTGGTAGCGGTAGGTACGAGCAGTACTTC.

A remark on this clone: The sample has other DNA sequences that encode this CDR3 too. This chain connects TRBV9 to TRBJ2-1, with a weak D call TRBD2 (6 bases). Germline CDR1 is SGDLS and CDR2 is YYNGEE. Trimming removed 2 bases from V and 6 bases from J, with 6 bases in between. This CDR3 contains 12 residues. In DNA form, the CDR3 reads TGTGCCAGCAGCGTTAGCGGCAATGAGCAGTTCTTC. It yields the protein CASSVSGNEQFF.

The chain joins TRBV10-3 to TRBJ2-1; 12 bases match TRBD2. The trim removed 4 bases at V and 8 bases at J, leaving 15 bases unmatched. CDR1 and CDR2 (germline): ENHRY, SYGVKD. This CDR3 is built from 18 residues. The CDR3 DNA reads as TGTGCCATCAGTGGGCCAACCGGACTAGCGGGAAAGTTCTATGAGCAGTTCTTC. Translating gives CAISGPTGLAGKFYEQFF.

The chain recombines TRBV7-9 with TRBJ1-1; no definite D call. The CDR3 has 16 amino acids. Germline loops: CDR1 SEHNR, CDR2 FQNEAQ (reference sequence). Trimming pared 1 base from V and 1 base from J, leaving 13 bases between. CDR3 sequence reads: CASSLELGGRNTEAFF. CDR3 DNA sequence: TGTGCCAGCAGCTTAGAGTTAGGCGGGAGGAACACTGAAGCTTTCTTT.

The V and J genes are TRBV2 and TRBJ2-1, with a possible D match to TRBD1 (5 bases). The CDR3 covers 22 residues. Germline values: CDR1 SNHLY, CDR2 FYNNEI. Trimming shortened V by 8 bases and J by 0 bases, and 35 bases separated the two germline ends. The CDR3 spells CASSRPTPQGNKDKSSYNEQFF. CDR3 coding DNA: TGTGCCAGCTCTAGGCCGACCCCTCAGGGCAACAAAGACAAGAGCTCCTACAATGAGCAGTTCTTC. Full variable domain (outside the CDR3, taken from reference TRBV2 and TRBJ2-1): EPEVTQTPSHQVTQMGQEVILRCVPISNHLYFYWYRQILGQKVEFLVSFYNNEISEKSEIFDDQFSVERPDGSNFTLKIRSTKLEDSAMYFCASSRPTPQGNKDKSSYNEQFFGPGTRLTVL.

The CDR3 is CGTAGGSSYNEQFF. The CDR3, as DNA: TGCGGGACGGCGGGAGGTTCCTCCTACAATGAGCAGTTCTTC. V is TRBV29-1 and J is TRBJ2-1; 8 bases line up with TRBD2. Looked up from germline, CDR1 is SQVTM and CDR2 is ANQGSEA. The CDR3 covers 14 residues.

The rearrangement joins TRBV6-5 to TRBJ1-6, with 7 bases aligning to TRBD1. V shed 1 base, J shed 6 bases, and the junction held 3 bases outside the gene matches. This CDR3 contains 15 residues. Germline V gene sequence: CDR1 MNHEY, CDR2 SVGAGI. The CDR3 region has the DNA TGTGCCAGCAGTTACTTTGCAGGGGGTAATTCACCCCTCCACTTT. Translating it yields CASSYFAGGNSPLHF.

The rearrangement links TRBV6-6 to TRBJ2-1, with 8 bases identical to TRBD2. This CDR3 spans 16 amino acids. With V trimmed by 5 bases and J by 4 bases, 10 bases remained unmatched. CDR1 MNHNY and CDR2 SVGAGI come from the germline V gene (reference sequence). The CDR3 DNA reads as TGTGCCAGCAGTCGTACTAGCGGAGGGGGTTACAATGAGCAGTTCTTC. The encoded protein is CASSRTSGGGYNEQFF.

The chain couples TRBV10-3 to TRBJ2-7; TRBD2 is a possible D gene (6 bases). The V end was cut by 3 bases, the J end by 5 bases, with 14 bases between. The CDR3 runs to 14 residues. The V gene's germline CDR1 is ENHRY and CDR2 SYGVKD. CDR3 region: CAISEGGLKDEQYF. In DNA form, the CDR3 reads TGTGCCATCAGTGAAGGAGGGTTAAAAGACGAGCAGTACTTC.

This clone was recorded once. V and J are TRBV7-8 and TRBJ2-3, with D perhaps matching TRBD2 (6 bases). The CDR3 has 17 residues. Trimming left V 0 bases short and J 2 bases short, with 15 bases between. Germline values: CDR1 SGHVS, CDR2 FQNEAQ. CDR3 coding DNA: TGTGCCAGCAGCTTAGCTGTGCCGGGAGCCCCCACAGATACGCAGTATTTT. Translating it yields CASSLAVPGAPTDTQYF. Full variable domain (rest looked up from reference TRBV7-8 and TRBJ2-3): GAGVSQSPRYKVAKRGQDVALRCDPISGHVSLFWYQQALGQGPEFLTYFQNEAQLDKSGLPSDRFFAERPEGSVSTLKIQRTQQEDSAVYLCASSLAVPGAPTDTQYFGPGTRLTVL.

V and J are TRBV5-1 and TRBJ2-1, with TRBD2 matching over 16 bases. The V segment lost 4 bases and the J segment 9 bases; nucleotides outside the gene matches: 10. The CDR3 sequence is 17 residues long. Germline values: CDR1 SGHRS, CDR2 YFSETQ. This chain's CDR3 is CASSPGLAGGQRGEQFF. In nucleotides, the CDR3 is TGCGCCAGCAGCCCGGGACTAGCGGGAGGGCAACGGGGTGAGCAGTTCTTC.

This sequence joins TRBV27 and TRBJ1-1, with TRBD1 identical over 8 bases. Germline CDR1 and CDR2: MNHEY and SMNVEV (reference sequence). The ends lost 3 bases at V and 8 bases at J; junction bases unmatched: 5. The CDR3 totals 13 residues. In DNA form, the CDR3 reads TGTGCCAGCAGTTTGATACAGGGGGAGGAAGCTTTCTTT. This gives the protein CASSLIQGEEAFF.

The V call is TRBV11-3, the J call TRBJ2-2; D unclear. This CDR3 comprises 13 residues. The V and J ends lost 5 bases and 5 bases respectively, with 9 bases between them. Germline loops: CDR1 SGHNT, CDR2 YENEEA. The CDR3 DNA reads as TGTGCCAGCAGCCCCCCCGGGACCGGGGAGCTGTTTTTT. Translated, it gives CASSPPGTGELFF.

The chain carries TRBV2 and TRBJ2-7; possible D gene TRBD1, 6 bases. The CDR3 loop spans 14 amino acids. Per germline, CDR1 SNHLY and CDR2 FYNNEI. V shed 7 bases and J shed 0 bases, with 13 bases lying between them. DNA of the CDR3: TGTGCCAGCACCCGCCAGGGGCCCTCCTACGAGCAGTACTTC. This codes for CASTRQGPSYEQYF.

The V call is TRBV5-1, the J call TRBJ2-1; 10 nucleotides line up with TRBD2. CDR1 and CDR2 from the germline V gene are SGHRS and YFSETQ. J lost 7 bases, V lost 5 bases, and 9 bases had no gene match. The CDR3 sequence is 15 residues long. The CDR3 bases are TGCGCCAGCAGTTCTTTAGCGGGAGGCAGGAATGAGCAGTTCTTC. It is translated as CASSSLAGGRNEQFF.

The chain links TRBV10-2 to TRBJ1-3; TRBD1 might be the D (5 bases). V lost 6 bases, J lost 7 bases, and 10 bases lay in between. The CDR3 is 12 residues long. The germline gives CDR1 WSHSY, CDR2 SAAADI. CDR3 region: CASRGLGNTIYF. CDR3 nucleotides: TGCGCCAGCAGGGGACTGGGTAACACCATATATTTT.

V usage is TRBV7-8 and J usage is TRBJ1-1, with no clear D. Germline V gene data show CDR1 as SGHVS and CDR2 as FQNEAQ. The length of the CDR3 is 14 residues. V shed 5 bases and J shed 1 base, with 11 bases lying between them. CDR3 in amino acids: CASSPGWANTEAFF. The CDR3 nucleotides are TGTGCCAGCAGCCCAGGATGGGCGAACACTGAAGCTTTCTTT.

The chain joins TRBV5-1 to TRBJ1-6; 7 bases agree with TRBD1. V was pared by 4 bases and J by 7 bases, with 8 bases of the junction left unmatched. The V gene's germline CDR1 is SGHRS and CDR2 YFSETQ. The CDR3 length is 15 residues. The CDR3 DNA reads as TGCGCCAGCAGCCAAGGGGACAGTAGGAATTCACCCCTCCACTTT. Encoded protein: CASSQGDSRNSPLHF.

This clone appeared once. The rearrangement uses TRBV2 and TRBJ2-5; 8 bases are shared with TRBD2. In germline, CDR1 is SNHLY, CDR2 FYNNEI. The CDR3 loop spans 15 amino acids. The junction had 9 bases not matched to a gene; V was cut back by 5 bases and J by 4 bases. The CDR3 protein is CASSSYSGMGETQYF. The CDR3 bases are TGTGCCAGCAGTTCCTATAGCGGGATGGGAGAGACCCAGTACTTC.

This rearrangement joins TRBV5-3 to TRBJ2-1; 9 bases are a match to TRBD2. TRBV5-3 is identified as an open reading frame with a role that is uncertain. V shed 3 bases, J shed 2 bases, and the junction held 3 bases outside the gene matches. There are 15 residues in the CDR3. CDR3 sequence (DNA): TGTGCCAGAAGCTCTAGCGGGATAACCTACAATGAGCAGTTCTTC. Amino acid sequence: CARSSSGITYNEQFF.

V usage is TRBV4-2 and J usage is TRBJ2-1; no clear D. In germline, CDR1 is LGHNA, CDR2 YNFKEQ. The CDR3 runs to 18 residues. V shed 0 bases and J shed 3 bases, with 18 bases lying between them. CDR3: CASSQEGRKRTYYNEQFF. The CDR3 DNA sequence: TGTGCCAGCAGCCAAGAGGGTCGAAAGCGTACCTACTACAATGAGCAGTTCTTC.

CDR3: CASSLWTGLSSPLHF. Written as DNA, the CDR3 is TGTGCCAGCAGTTTATGGACAGGGCTAAGTTCACCCCTCCACTTT. The rearrangement joins TRBV28 to TRBJ1-6; 7 bases are a match to TRBD1. With V trimmed by 0 bases and J by 9 bases, 5 bases remained unmatched. This CDR3 is built from 15 residues. Looked up from germline, CDR1 is MDHEN and CDR2 is SYDVKM.

The CDR3 sequence: CASRGTGGNQPQHF. The CDR3 DNA reads as TGTGCCAGTAGGGGGACTGGGGGCAATCAGCCCCAGCATTTT. The rearrangement uses TRBV19 and TRBJ1-5, with a possible D match to TRBD1 (5 bases). Trimming took 6 bases from V and 2 from J, leaving 11 bases between them. CDR1 is LNHDA and CDR2 is SQIVND in the germline V gene (reference sequence). The CDR3 has 14 amino acids.

The count of this clone is one. The rearrangement uses TRBV9 and TRBJ1-2; TRBD1 aligns across 10 bases. The V gene end was trimmed by 0 bases and the J gene end by 4 bases; junction bases not matched to a gene: 6. This CDR3 comprises 16 residues. Germline V gives CDR1 SGDLS, CDR2 YYNGEE. The chain's CDR3 is CASSVGGDRGIYGYTF. The DNA of the CDR3 is TGTGCCAGCAGCGTAGGAGGGGACAGGGGCATCTATGGCTACACCTTC. The variable domain in full, with the rest retrieved from reference TRBV9 and TRBJ1-2, is DSGVTQTPKHLITATGQRVTLRCSPRSGDLSVYWYQQSLDQGLQFLIQYYNGEERAKGNILERFSAQQFPDLHSELNLSSLELGDSALYFCASSVGGDRGIYGYTFGSGTRLTVV.

The chain joins TRBV19 to TRBJ2-1; TRBD2 matches 7 bases. Germline CDR1 and CDR2: LNHDA and SQIVND (reference sequence). Trimming cost V 2 bases and J 9 bases; bases outside gene matches: 13. The CDR3 has 16 residues. CDR3 amino acids: CASSIPGAGVGAEQFF. CDR3 nucleotides: TGTGCCAGTAGTATACCGGGCGCGGGAGTAGGGGCTGAGCAGTTCTTC.

This sequence joins TRBV30 and TRBJ1-6; the D is unclear. Germline CDR1 GTSNPN, CDR2 SVGIG (reference sequence). V lost 0 bases, J lost 13 bases, and 10 bases lay in between. The CDR3 spans 12 residues. This CDR3 is CAWSVWPSPLHF. CDR3 coding DNA: TGTGCCTGGAGTGTATGGCCTTCTCCCCTCCACTTT.

The chain is built from TRBV7-9 and TRBJ1-2; D remains unclear. This CDR3 region has 15 residues. From germline, CDR1 is SEHNR and CDR2 FQNEAQ (reference sequence). V shed 5 bases and J shed 0 bases, with 13 bases lying between them. Here the CDR3 DNA reads TGTGCCAGCAGCCTAGATTGGGCGACTAACTATGGCTACACCTTC. Its translation: CASSLDWATNYGYTF. Filled out from reference TRBV7-9 and TRBJ1-2, the complete variable domain reads DTGVSQNPRHKITKRGQNVTFRCDPISEHNRLYWYRQTLGQGPEFLTYFQNEAQLEKSRLLSDRFSAERPKGSFSTLEIQRTEQGDSAMYLCASSLDWATNYGYTFGSGTRLTVV.

The J gene is TRBJ1-6, the V gene TRBV18; TRBD1 might be the D (5 bases). CDR3 length equals 15 residues. Trimming shortened V by 6 bases and J by 8 bases, and 17 bases separated the two germline ends. The V gene's germline CDR1 is KGHSH and CDR2 LQKENI. CDR3 coding DNA: TGTGCCAGCTCTCCGGTACGGGGGGGGGATTCACCCCTCCACTTT. It is translated as CASSPVRGGDSPLHF.

This sequence joins TRBV4-1 and TRBJ1-2; the match to TRBD1 covers 7 bases. V shed 1 base, J shed 0 bases, and the junction held 2 bases outside the gene matches. Germline V gives CDR1 MGHRA, CDR2 YSYEKL. This CDR3 is built from 15 residues. CDR3 protein: CASSQAGGTNYGYTF. The CDR3, as DNA: TGCGCCAGCAGCCAAGCAGGGGGAACTAACTATGGCTACACCTTC.